Presented here are 21 T cell receptor beta chains from one specimen sequenced in a study of T-cell reconstitution after alpha-beta-depleted transplantation in children. TCRbeta library preparation incorporated unique molecular identifiers. TCRdb re-called the PCR reads through MiXCR, storing one row per CDR3 protein. The table records roughly 350,000 distinct CDR3 sequences, about 16% of them present only once. Source: PBMCs, mostly from graft donor cells, taken 360 days after TCRalphabeta/CD19-depleted stem cell transplant. These receptors all stem from a male patient between 2 and 15 years old who had a stem cell transplant for acute lymphoblastic leukemia, so the T cells may come from the graft donor.

The V call is TRBV4-3, the J call TRBJ1-2, with 7 bases matching TRBD1. CDR3 size: 15 residues. Germline CDR1 and CDR2: LGHNA and YSLEER. The V gene end was trimmed by 0 bases and the J gene end by 3 bases; junction bases not matched to a gene: 4. Here the CDR3 DNA reads TGCGCCAGCAGCCAAGAAGGGGGCAGGTACTATGGCTACACCTTC. The encoded protein is CASSQEGGRYYGYTF.

This clonotype came up a few times. The chain employs TRBV14 and TRBJ1-6; the D is unclear. This CDR3 has 17 amino acids. V lost 1 base and J lost 7, with 17 bases in between. The germline V gene has CDR1 SGHDN and CDR2 FVKESK. This CDR3 is CASSQVGWRLGNSPLHF. The DNA of the CDR3 is TGTGCCAGCAGCCAAGTAGGGTGGAGGCTTGGGAATTCACCCCTCCACTTT.

This clonotype came up a few times. The V gene is TRBV5-6, the J gene TRBJ1-1, with a possible D match to TRBD1 (6 bases). Trimming took 2 bases from V and 8 from J, leaving 13 bases between them. Germline V lookup: CDR1 SGHDT, CDR2 YYEEEE. This CDR3 is 13 amino acids long. The CDR3 loop is CASSLTGPGEAFF. DNA for the CDR3: TGTGCCAGCAGCTTAACAGGGCCGGGGGAAGCTTTCTTT.

This clonotype has more than one count but fewer than ten. This rearrangement joins TRBV20-1 to TRBJ2-7; TRBD1 might be the D (6 bases). Germline-derived CDR1 and CDR2 are DFQATT and SNEGSKA (reference sequence). Trimming removed 3 bases from V and 4 bases from J, with 16 bases in between. The CDR3 consists of 14 residues. In DNA, the CDR3 is TGCAGTGCTAGTTTGGCAGGGGTTTCTTACGAGCAGTACTTC. This sequence encodes CSASLAGVSYEQYF.

The V and J genes are TRBV29-1 and TRBJ2-7, with 9 bases matching TRBD1. Per the germline V gene, CDR1 is SQVTM and CDR2 is ANQGSEA. After removal of 4 bases from V and 2 bases from J, the junction contained 3 bases not matched to a gene. The CDR3 is 13 amino acids. The CDR3 is CSVAGTGPYEQYF. In nucleotides, the CDR3 is TGCAGCGTTGCCGGGACAGGGCCCTACGAGCAGTACTTC.

This clonotype was picked up a small number of times. The chain links TRBV29-1 to TRBJ2-5; D gene ambiguous. Looked up from germline, CDR1 is SQVTM and CDR2 is ANQGSEA. This CDR3 spans 12 amino acids. V was pared by 3 bases and J by 2 bases, with 7 bases between. CDR3 nucleotide sequence: TGCAGCGTTGACCTAGAGCAAGAGACCCAGTACTTC. Amino acids: CSVDLEQETQYF.

This clonotype was observed many times. This chain joins TRBV29-1 and TRBJ2-3; 8 bases map to TRBD2. The CDR3 runs 15 residues. V gave up 5 bases and J gave up 2 bases; unmatched junction bases: 9. Germline CDR1 and CDR2: SQVTM and ANQGSEA. In nucleotides, the CDR3 is TGCAGCGTTCCTACTAGCGGACCCGACACAGATACGCAGTATTTT. Its translation is CSVPTSGPDTDTQYF.

The chain uses TRBV20-1 and TRBJ2-3; 11 nucleotides agree with TRBD2. V dropped 6 bases and J dropped 3; count of bases not matched to a gene: 8. Germline loops: CDR1 DFQATT, CDR2 SNEGSKA (reference sequence). The CDR3 consists of 15 residues. Here the CDR3 reads CSAKLAGDWTDTQYF. In DNA form, the CDR3 reads TGCAGTGCCAAACTAGCGGGAGATTGGACAGATACGCAGTATTTT.

This clonotype was observed many times. V is TRBV27 and J is TRBJ2-1; perhaps TRBD2 as D (6 bases). Germline V gives CDR1 MNHEY, CDR2 SMNVEV (reference sequence). Trimming removed 4 bases from V and 11 bases from J, with 21 bases in between. The CDR3 contains 15 residues. CDR3 bases: TGTGCCAGCAGTTGGAGAATTAGCGGAGGCGGCAAGCAGTTCTTC. This codes for CASSWRISGGGKQFF.

The chain employs TRBV4-3 and TRBJ2-7; D is unresolved. Germline CDR1 and CDR2: LGHNA and YSLEER. The CDR3 length is 14 residues. V gave up 3 bases and J gave up 6 bases, with 15 bases separating them. CDR3 in amino acids: CASSQAERIGEQYF. The CDR3 DNA reads as TGCGCCAGCAGCCAGGCGGAAAGGATCGGCGAGCAGTACTTC.

CDR3 sequence: CASSPVDRTNTGELFF. CDR3 in DNA: TGTGCCAGCAGTCCCGTGGACAGGACGAACACCGGGGAGCTGTTTTTT. This sequence joins TRBV28 and TRBJ2-2; TRBD1 matches at 7 bases. This CDR3 is 16 amino acids long. The germline V gene encodes CDR1 MDHEN and CDR2 SYDVKM. The ends lost 5 bases at V and 0 bases at J; junction bases unmatched: 6.

The chain uses TRBV7-9 and TRBJ2-3, with D possibly matching TRBD2 (6 bases). The germline gives CDR1 SEHNR, CDR2 FQNEAQ (reference sequence). Trimming stripped 3 bases from V and 11 bases from J, with 15 bases between. The CDR3 length is 13 residues. Written as DNA, the CDR3 is TGTGCCAGCAGCTTGGGGCGCGGGAAAGAGCAGTATTTT. It yields the protein CASSLGRGKEQYF. The full variable domain, with the rest looked up from reference TRBV7-9 and TRBJ2-3, is DTGVSQNPRHKITKRGQNVTFRCDPISEHNRLYWYRQTLGQGPEFLTYFQNEAQLEKSRLLSDRFSAERPKGSFSTLEIQRTEQGDSAMYLCASSLGRGKEQYFGPGTRLTVL.

This clonotype has ten or more counts. This chain links TRBV5-1 with TRBJ2-1; possible D gene TRBD1, 6 bases. The CDR3 has 15 residues. Per the germline V gene, CDR1 is SGHRS and CDR2 is YFSETQ. V was shortened by 4 bases and J by 4 bases, with 15 bases between the two germline ends. The CDR3 is CASSLGAQGYNEQFF. The CDR3 region has the DNA TGCGCCAGCAGCCTCGGGGCCCAGGGGTACAATGAGCAGTTCTTC.

This clonotype appeared a few times. The rearrangement links TRBV30 to TRBJ2-7; D ambiguous. Deletions cut 0 bases from V and 6 bases from J, with 12 bases between. Per germline, CDR1 GTSNPN and CDR2 SVGIG (reference sequence). CDR3 length: 13 amino acids. CDR3 loop: CAWSVKGRLEQYF. Written as DNA, the CDR3 is TGTGCCTGGAGTGTGAAGGGAAGGCTCGAGCAGTACTTC.

This clonotype was observed a few times. The CDR3 bases are TGCAGTGCTATCCACGGGCTTCCCTTATACAATGAGCAGTTCTTC. Amino acid sequence: CSAIHGLPLYNEQFF. The rearrangement links TRBV20-1 to TRBJ2-1; D gene uncertain. The CDR3 consists of 15 residues. CDR1 is DFQATT and CDR2 is SNEGSKA in the germline V gene (reference sequence). The ends were cut back, 4 bases at V and 4 bases at J, with 17 bases in the middle.

The genes are TRBV12-3 or TRBV12-4 and TRBJ1-5; D ambiguous. The CDR3 has 14 amino acids. The V end lost 6 bases, the J end lost 2 bases, and 11 bases lay between the germline ends. The CDR3 nucleotides read TGTGCCAGCAGCCCTAGGTATCGCAATCAGCCCCAGCATTTT. Translated: CASSPRYRNQPQHF.

This clonotype was observed a handful of times. The CDR3 loop is CASSQGPAGAGGLHTEAFF. The DNA for the CDR3 is TGTGCCAGCAGCCAAGGCCCAGCAGGTGCCGGAGGACTGCACACTGAAGCTTTCTTT. The genes are TRBV4-2 and TRBJ1-1; D remains ambiguous. The V and J ends lost 1 base and 3 bases respectively, with 24 bases between them. The germline V gene encodes CDR1 LGHNA and CDR2 YNFKEQ. CDR3 length: 19 residues.

This chain links TRBV4-3 with TRBJ2-2, with 9 bases lining up with TRBD1. J lost 1 base, V lost 2 bases, and 14 bases had no gene match. This CDR3 has 20 amino acids. The V gene's germline CDR1 is LGHNA and CDR2 YSLEER. The CDR3 loop is CASSQSPKIRDRENTGELFF. CDR3 sequence (DNA): TGCGCCAGCAGCCAAAGCCCGAAAATCCGGGACAGGGAGAACACCGGGGAGCTGTTTTTT.

This clonotype was observed at least ten times. V and J are TRBV12-3 or TRBV12-4 and TRBJ2-5; D ambiguous. This CDR3 spans 14 amino acids. V shed 1 base and J shed 2 bases, with 8 bases lying between them. CDR3 in DNA: TGTGCCAGCAGTTTAGGCTTTGGACAAGAGACCCAGTACTTC. Its protein product is CASSLGFGQETQYF.

This clonotype was detected ten times or more. V and J are TRBV4-1 and TRBJ2-7; maybe TRBD2 (6 bases). The length of the CDR3 is 17 residues. CDR1 and CDR2 from the germline V gene are MGHRA and YSYEKL. Between the trimmed V and J ends, which lost 0 bases and 4 bases, there was a span of 19 bases. Written as DNA, the CDR3 is TGCGCCAGCAGCCAAGACCCACCGGGACTCATCCTGTACGAGCAGTACTTC. This sequence encodes CASSQDPPGLILYEQYF.

This clonotype was counted ten times or more. The genes are TRBV20-1 and TRBJ2-2, with D perhaps given as TRBD1 or TRBD2 (5 bases each). CDR1 is DFQATT and CDR2 is SNEGSKA in the germline V gene (reference sequence). Trimming pared 4 bases from V and 0 bases from J, leaving 12 bases between. This CDR3 is 15 amino acids long. The CDR3 is CSAIIGASNTGELFF. CDR3 DNA sequence: TGCAGTGCTATAATCGGGGCATCGAACACCGGGGAGCTGTTTTTT.